This TCR beta chain emerged from a study of radiation and T cells in renal cell carcinoma. This clone was found a few times. Documented time point: blood 4 weeks post-SBRT, at nephrectomy. The treatment was: 15 Gy SBRT to primary tumor, nephrectomy 4 weeks later. Produced via immunoSEQ multiplex PCR; TCRdb's table is partial and in-frame only. The table records under 200,000 clones, about 88% of them present only once. The sequences come from blood, collected from a patient whose treatment included radiotherapy and nephrectomy. The sequence was collected from a woman between 50 and 59 years old with renal cell carcinoma.

In nucleotides, the CDR3 is TGTGCCAGAAGCGGCAGGGGGCGAGAATATGGCTACACCTTC. The encoded protein is CARSGRGREYGYTF. This rearrangement joins TRBV2 to TRBJ1-2; the match to TRBD1 covers 8 bases. Germline V lookup: CDR1 SNHLY, CDR2 FYNNEI. CDR3 length: 14 amino acids. Trimming cost V 9 bases and J 5 bases; bases outside gene matches: 11.